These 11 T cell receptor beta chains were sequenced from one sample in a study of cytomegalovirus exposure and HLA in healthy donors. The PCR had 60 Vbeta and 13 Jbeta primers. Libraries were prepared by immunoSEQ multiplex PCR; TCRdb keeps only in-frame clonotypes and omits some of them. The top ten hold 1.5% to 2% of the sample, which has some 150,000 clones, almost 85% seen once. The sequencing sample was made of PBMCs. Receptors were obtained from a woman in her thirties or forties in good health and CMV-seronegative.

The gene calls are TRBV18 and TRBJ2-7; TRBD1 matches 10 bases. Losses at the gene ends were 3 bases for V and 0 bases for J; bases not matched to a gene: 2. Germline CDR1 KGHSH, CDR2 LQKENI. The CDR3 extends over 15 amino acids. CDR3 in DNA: TGTGCCAGCTCACCGGGGACAGGGGTCTCCTACGAGCAGTACTTC. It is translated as CASSPGTGVSYEQYF.

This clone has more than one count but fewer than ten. CDR3 nucleotide sequence: TGTGCCAGCAGTGGAGAGACAAGGCAGCCCCAGCATTTT. This translates into CASSGETRQPQHF. The chain recombines TRBV6-1 with TRBJ1-5; D is uncertain. V lost 4 bases and J 7 bases, leaving 11 bases between the germline ends. Per germline, CDR1 MNHNS and CDR2 SASEGT. There are 13 residues in the CDR3.

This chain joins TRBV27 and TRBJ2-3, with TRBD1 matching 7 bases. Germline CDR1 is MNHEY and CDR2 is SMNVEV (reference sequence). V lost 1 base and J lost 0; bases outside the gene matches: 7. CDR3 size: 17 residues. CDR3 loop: CASSLWTRGQSTDTQYF. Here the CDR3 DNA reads TGTGCCAGCAGTTTATGGACCCGGGGACAGAGCACAGATACGCAGTATTTT.

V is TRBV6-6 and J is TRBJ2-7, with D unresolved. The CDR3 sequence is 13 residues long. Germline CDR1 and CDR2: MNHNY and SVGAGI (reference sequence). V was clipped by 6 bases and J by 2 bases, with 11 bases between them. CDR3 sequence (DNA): TGTGCCAGCAGGAGCTACAGAGCCTACGAGCAGTACTTC. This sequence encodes CASRSYRAYEQYF.

The CDR3 is CASSPQGGNTEAFF. CDR3 DNA: TGTGCCAGTAGTCCTCAGGGTGGGAACACTGAAGCTTTCTTT. The rearrangement uses TRBV19 and TRBJ1-1; possibly TRBD1 for D (5 bases). CDR3 length: 14 residues. Germline lookup yields CDR1 LNHDA and CDR2 SQIVND (reference sequence). Trimming took off 5 bases at V and 1 base at J, with 11 bases between the two ends.

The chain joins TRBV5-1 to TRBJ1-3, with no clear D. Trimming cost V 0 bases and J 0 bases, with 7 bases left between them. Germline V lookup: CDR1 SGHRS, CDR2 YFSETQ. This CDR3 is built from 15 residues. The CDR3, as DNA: TGCGCCAGCAGCTTGGACTGGAGCTCTGGAAACACCATATATTTT. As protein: CASSLDWSSGNTIYF.

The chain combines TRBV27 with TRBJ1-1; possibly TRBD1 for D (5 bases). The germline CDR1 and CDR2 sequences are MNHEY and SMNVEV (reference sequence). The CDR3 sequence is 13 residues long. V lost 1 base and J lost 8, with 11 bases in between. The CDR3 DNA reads TGTGCCAGCAGTTTATACAGACAGAGCGAAGCTTTCTTT. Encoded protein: CASSLYRQSEAFF.

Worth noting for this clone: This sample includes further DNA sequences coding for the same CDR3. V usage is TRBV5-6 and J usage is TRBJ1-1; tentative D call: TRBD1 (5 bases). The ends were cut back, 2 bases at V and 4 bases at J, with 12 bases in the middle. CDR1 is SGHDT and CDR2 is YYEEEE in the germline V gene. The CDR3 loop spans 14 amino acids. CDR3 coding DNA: TGTGCCAGCAGCTTCGGTCAGGGTCGCACTGAAGCTTTCTTT. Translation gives CASSFGQGRTEAFF.

The CDR3 region has the DNA TGTGCCAGCAGTTTGAGACAGGGGGTTGGCGGGGAGCTGTTTTTT. Translation: CASSLRQGVGGELFF. J is TRBJ2-2 and V is TRBV28; 9 bases map to TRBD1. Germline V gives CDR1 MDHEN, CDR2 SYDVKM. Unmatched junction bases numbered 6, after V lost 3 bases and J lost 7 bases. The CDR3 sequence is 15 residues long. Filled out from reference TRBV28 and TRBJ2-2, the complete variable domain reads DVKVTQSSRYLVKRTGEKVFLECVQDMDHENMFWYRQDPGLGLRLIYFSYDVKMKEKGDIPEGYSVSREKKERFSLILESASTNQTSMYLCASSLRQGVGGELFFGEGSRLTVL.

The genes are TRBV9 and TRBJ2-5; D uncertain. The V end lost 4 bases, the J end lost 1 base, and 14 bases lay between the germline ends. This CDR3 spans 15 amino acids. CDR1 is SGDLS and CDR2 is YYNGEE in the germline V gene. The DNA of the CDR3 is TGTGCCAGCAGCACATTCCTCTCGGGCCAAGAGACCCAGTACTTC. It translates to CASSTFLSGQETQYF.

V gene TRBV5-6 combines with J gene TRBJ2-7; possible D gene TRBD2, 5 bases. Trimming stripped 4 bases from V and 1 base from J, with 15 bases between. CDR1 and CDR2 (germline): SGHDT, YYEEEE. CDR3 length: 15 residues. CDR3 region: CASSPRGPFSYEQYF. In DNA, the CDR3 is TGTGCCAGCAGCCCACGGGGTCCCTTTTCCTACGAGCAGTACTTC.